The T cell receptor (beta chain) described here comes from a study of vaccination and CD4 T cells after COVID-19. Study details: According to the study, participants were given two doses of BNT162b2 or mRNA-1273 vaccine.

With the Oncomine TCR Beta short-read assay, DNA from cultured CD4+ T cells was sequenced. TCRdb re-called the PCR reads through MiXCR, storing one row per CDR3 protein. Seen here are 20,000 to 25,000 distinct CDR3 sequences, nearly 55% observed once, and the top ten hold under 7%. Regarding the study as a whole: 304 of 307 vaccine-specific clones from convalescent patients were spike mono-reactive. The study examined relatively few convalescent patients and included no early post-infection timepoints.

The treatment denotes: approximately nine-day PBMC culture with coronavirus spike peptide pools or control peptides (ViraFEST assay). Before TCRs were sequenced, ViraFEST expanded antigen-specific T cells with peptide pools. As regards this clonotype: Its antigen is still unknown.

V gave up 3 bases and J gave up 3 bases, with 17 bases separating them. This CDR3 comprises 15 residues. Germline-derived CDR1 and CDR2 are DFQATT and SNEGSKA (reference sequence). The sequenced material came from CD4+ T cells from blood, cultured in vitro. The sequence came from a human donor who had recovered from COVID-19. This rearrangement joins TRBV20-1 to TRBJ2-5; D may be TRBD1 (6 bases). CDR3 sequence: CSASLGSGVEETQYF. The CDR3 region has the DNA TGCAGTGCTAGTTTAGGGTCAGGGGTGGAAGAGACCCAGTACTTC.